These T cell receptor beta chains were read from a single sample in a study of T cells in Graves' hyperthyroidism and ophthalmopathy. MiXCR, run by TCRdb on the multiplex PCR reads, gives a single entry per CDR3 protein. The sample has around 540,000 distinct CDR3 sequences; roughly 46% are singletons. Sequenced input: peripheral blood or thyroid tissue (not recorded which). The receptor source for this set is a woman under 30 with Graves' hyperthyroidism. The CDR3 runs from the conserved cysteine through the conserved F or W. A D gene is named only where the DNA matches it firmly.

D gene	V gene	J gene	CDR3 protein
.	TRBV7-2	TRBJ2-5	CASSFGQRQETQYF
.	TRBV7-9	TRBJ1-4	CASSKTTTNEKLFF
.	TRBV6-2/TRBV6-3	TRBJ1-5	CASSYFATGSASPQHF
TRBD2	TRBV19	TRBJ2-7	CASSRIAGGYEQYF
TRBD1	TRBV20-1	TRBJ2-5	CSASEGGAGRETQYF
.	TRBV20-1	TRBJ2-1	CSATPTGQRYEQFF
.	TRBV20-1	TRBJ2-2	CSASGQNTGELFF
TRBD2	TRBV5-1	TRBJ2-7	CASSMGLDTYEQYF
.	TRBV30	TRBJ2-7	CAWSLDRPYEQYF
.	TRBV7-3	TRBJ2-5	CASSIGTVQETQYF
.	TRBV12-3/TRBV12-4	TRBJ2-5	CASSLNRDVGEETQYF
.	TRBV10-3	TRBJ2-7	CAIRGASETYEQYF
.	TRBV9	TRBJ1-1	CASSVDPGELTEAFF
.	TRBV12-3/TRBV12-4	TRBJ1-2	CASSLKQGHWGYTF
TRBD1	TRBV29-1	TRBJ2-7	CSVGRGNEQYF
TRBD1	TRBV19	TRBJ2-7	CASSINNRGFRNEQYF
.	TRBV15	TRBJ2-2	CATSSKGQNTGELFF
.	TRBV15	TRBJ2-7	CATSRFTTDLREQYF
.	TRBV14	TRBJ1-1	CASSQDPGENTEAFF
.	TRBV29-1	TRBJ2-5	CSVRSGETQYF
.	TRBV10-3	TRBJ2-5	CAISLWSQETQYF
TRBD2	TRBV9	TRBJ2-7	CASSATAGAPEQYF
.	TRBV29-1	TRBJ1-2	CSVVKVAYGYTF
.	TRBV2	TRBJ2-7	CASRYAYEQYF
.	TRBV10-3	TRBJ1-6	CAISESGHNSPLHF
.	TRBV2	TRBJ2-7	CASRTSGSPTVQYF
.	TRBV10-3	TRBJ1-1	CAISESIRVAFF
TRBD2	TRBV4-3	TRBJ2-5	CASSQVAGGGETQYF
.	TRBV9	TRBJ1-6	CASSARGLGSPLHF
.	TRBV24-1	TRBJ1-5	CATGEAGTWQPQHF
TRBD2	TRBV10-3	TRBJ2-7	CAISEPGTSGSGEQYF
TRBD1	TRBV10-3	TRBJ1-1	CAIGTGVINTEAFF
TRBD2	TRBV10-3	TRBJ2-2	CAIKLAGEGEQFF
.	TRBV20-1	TRBJ2-5	CSARPGWGRRQETQYF
TRBD2	TRBV7-2	TRBJ2-7	CASSLEWGLAGSYEQYF
TRBD1	TRBV20-1	TRBJ1-4	CSARRDSVATNEKLFF
.	TRBV20-1	TRBJ1-6	CSAKGGNGKSPLHF
TRBD1	TRBV7-6	TRBJ2-7	CASSGTGQRYEQYF
.	TRBV2	TRBJ1-4	CAREATGRGEKLFF
.	TRBV7-9	TRBJ1-5	CASSLGVVVQPQHF
.	TRBV2	TRBJ1-2	CASSEVRGGETF
.	TRBV9	TRBJ1-1	CASSEGLVNTEAFF
TRBD1	TRBV7-4	TRBJ2-5	CAFYTGTGGWETQYF
.	TRBV2	TRBJ1-1	CASSESGLRTEAFF
.	TRBV10-3	TRBJ1-1	CAIKEEPRNTEAFF
.	TRBV2	TRBJ1-5	CASGRDGGLQPQHF
TRBD2	TRBV2	TRBJ2-7	CASSEGTSGTYEQYF
TRBD2	TRBV10-3	TRBJ2-2	CASSAGTSGELFF